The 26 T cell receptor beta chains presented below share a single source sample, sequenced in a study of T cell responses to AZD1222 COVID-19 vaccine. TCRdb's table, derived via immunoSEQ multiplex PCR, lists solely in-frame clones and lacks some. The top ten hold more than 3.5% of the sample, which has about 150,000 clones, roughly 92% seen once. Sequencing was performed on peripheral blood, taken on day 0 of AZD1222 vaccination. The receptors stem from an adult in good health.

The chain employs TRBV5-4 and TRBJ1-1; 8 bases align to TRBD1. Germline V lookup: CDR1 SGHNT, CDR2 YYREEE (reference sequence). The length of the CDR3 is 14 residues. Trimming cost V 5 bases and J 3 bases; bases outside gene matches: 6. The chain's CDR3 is CASSRETGDTEAFF. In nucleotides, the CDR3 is TGTGCCAGCAGTCGAGAGACAGGGGACACTGAAGCTTTCTTT.

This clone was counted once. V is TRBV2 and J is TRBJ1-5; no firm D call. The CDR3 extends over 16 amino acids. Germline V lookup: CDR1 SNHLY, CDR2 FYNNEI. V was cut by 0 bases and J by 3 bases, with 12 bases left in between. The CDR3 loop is CASSEAPAGSNQPQHF. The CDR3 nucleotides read TGTGCCAGCAGTGAAGCTCCGGCTGGATCCAATCAGCCCCAGCATTTT.

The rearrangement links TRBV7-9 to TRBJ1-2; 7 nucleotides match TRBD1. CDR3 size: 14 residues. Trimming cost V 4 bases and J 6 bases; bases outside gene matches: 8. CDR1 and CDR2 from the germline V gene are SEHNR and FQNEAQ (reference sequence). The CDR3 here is CASSSGTATNGYTF. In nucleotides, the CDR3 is TGTGCCAGCAGCTCCGGGACAGCTACTAATGGCTACACCTTC. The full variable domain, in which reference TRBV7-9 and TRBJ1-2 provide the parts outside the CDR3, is DTGVSQNPRHKITKRGQNVTFRCDPISEHNRLYWYRQTLGQGPEFLTYFQNEAQLEKSRLLSDRFSAERPKGSFSTLEIQRTEQGDSAMYLCASSSGTATNGYTFGSGTRLTVV.

The CDR3 nucleotides read TGCGCCAGCAGCACCTCCCTGTCAACTAATGAAAAACTGTTTTTT. Translated: CASSTSLSTNEKLFF. The chain uses TRBV5-1 and TRBJ1-4; D remains unclear. Germline-derived CDR1 and CDR2 are SGHRS and YFSETQ. Trimming removed 4 bases at V and 0 bases at J, with 10 bases between. CDR3 size: 15 residues.

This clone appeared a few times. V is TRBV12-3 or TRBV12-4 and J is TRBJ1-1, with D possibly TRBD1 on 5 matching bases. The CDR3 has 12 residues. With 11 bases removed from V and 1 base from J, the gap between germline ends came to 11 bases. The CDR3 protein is CARRGENTEAFF. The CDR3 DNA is TGTGCCCGTCGGGGGGAGAACACTGAAGCTTTCTTT.

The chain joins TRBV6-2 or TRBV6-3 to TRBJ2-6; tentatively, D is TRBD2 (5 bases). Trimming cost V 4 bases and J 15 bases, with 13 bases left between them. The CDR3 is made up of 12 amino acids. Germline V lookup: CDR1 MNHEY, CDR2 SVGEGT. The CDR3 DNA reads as TGTGCCAGCAGTTGGGAACGGGATCCCCTGACTTTC. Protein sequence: CASSWERDPLTF.

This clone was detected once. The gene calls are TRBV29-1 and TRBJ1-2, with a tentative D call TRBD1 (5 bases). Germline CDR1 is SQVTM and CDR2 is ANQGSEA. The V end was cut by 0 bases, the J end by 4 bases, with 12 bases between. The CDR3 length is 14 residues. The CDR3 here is CSVEDRDSSYGYTF. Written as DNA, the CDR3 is TGCAGCGTTGAAGATCGGGACTCAAGCTATGGCTACACCTTC.

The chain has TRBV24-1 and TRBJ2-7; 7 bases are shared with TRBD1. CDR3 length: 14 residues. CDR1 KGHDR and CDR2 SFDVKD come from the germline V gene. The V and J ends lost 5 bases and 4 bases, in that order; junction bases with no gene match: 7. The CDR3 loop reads CATSGVDRPYEQYF. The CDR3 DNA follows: TGTGCCACCAGTGGGGTGGACAGGCCGTACGAGCAGTACTTC.

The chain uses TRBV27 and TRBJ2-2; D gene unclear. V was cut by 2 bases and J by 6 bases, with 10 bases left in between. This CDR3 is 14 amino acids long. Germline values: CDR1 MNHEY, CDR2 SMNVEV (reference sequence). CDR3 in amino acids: CASSLEVISGELFF. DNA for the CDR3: TGTGCCAGCAGTTTAGAAGTGATATCCGGGGAGCTGTTTTTT.

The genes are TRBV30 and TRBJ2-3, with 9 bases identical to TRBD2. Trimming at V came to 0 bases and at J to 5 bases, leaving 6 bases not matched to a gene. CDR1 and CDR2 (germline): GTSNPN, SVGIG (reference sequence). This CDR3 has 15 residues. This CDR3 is CAWSVLAGVKDTQYF. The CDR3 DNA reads TGTGCCTGGAGTGTCTTAGCGGGAGTGAAAGATACGCAGTATTTT.

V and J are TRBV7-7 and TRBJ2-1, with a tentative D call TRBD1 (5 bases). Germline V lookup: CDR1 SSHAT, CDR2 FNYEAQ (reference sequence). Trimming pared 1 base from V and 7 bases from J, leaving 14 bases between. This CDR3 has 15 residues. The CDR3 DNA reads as TGTGCCAGCAGCTTAGGAGAGACAGCTACGAATGAGCAGTTCTTC. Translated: CASSLGETATNEQFF.

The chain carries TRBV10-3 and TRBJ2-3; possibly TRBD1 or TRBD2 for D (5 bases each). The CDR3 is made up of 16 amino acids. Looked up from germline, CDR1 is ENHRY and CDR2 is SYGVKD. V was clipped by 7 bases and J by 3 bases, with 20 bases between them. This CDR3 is CAITRDPLLGTDTQYF. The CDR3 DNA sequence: TGTGCCATCACCCGGGACCCTCTCCTAGGGACAGATACGCAGTATTTT.

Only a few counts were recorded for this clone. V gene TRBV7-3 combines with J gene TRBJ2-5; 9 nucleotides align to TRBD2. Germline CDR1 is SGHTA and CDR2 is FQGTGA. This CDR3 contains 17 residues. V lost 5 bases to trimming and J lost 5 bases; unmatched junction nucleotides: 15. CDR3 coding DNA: TGTGCCAGCAGCCACGACCCAGCGGGAGGACTCTTGGAGACCCAGTACTTC. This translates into CASSHDPAGGLLETQYF.

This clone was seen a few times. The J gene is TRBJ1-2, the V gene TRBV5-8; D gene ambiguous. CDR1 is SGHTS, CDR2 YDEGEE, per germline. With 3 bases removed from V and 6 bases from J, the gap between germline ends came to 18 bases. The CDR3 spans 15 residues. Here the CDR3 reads CASSSGVRSSNGYTF. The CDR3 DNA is TGTGCCAGCAGCTCGGGAGTGCGCTCATCTAATGGCTACACCTTC.

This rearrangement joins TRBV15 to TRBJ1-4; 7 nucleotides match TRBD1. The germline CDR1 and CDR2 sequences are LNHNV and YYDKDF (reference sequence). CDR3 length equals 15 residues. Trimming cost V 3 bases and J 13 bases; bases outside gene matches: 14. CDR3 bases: TGTGCCACCAGCAGCCGGGACAGACCAGGCGGCAGACTGTTTTTT. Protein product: CATSSRDRPGGRLFF.

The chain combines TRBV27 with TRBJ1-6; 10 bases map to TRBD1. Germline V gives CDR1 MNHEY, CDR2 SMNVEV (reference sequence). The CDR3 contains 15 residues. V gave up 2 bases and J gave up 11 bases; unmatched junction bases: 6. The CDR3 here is CASSLPGTGEAPLHF. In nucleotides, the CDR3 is TGTGCCAGCAGTTTACCCGGGACAGGGGAGGCACCCCTCCACTTT.

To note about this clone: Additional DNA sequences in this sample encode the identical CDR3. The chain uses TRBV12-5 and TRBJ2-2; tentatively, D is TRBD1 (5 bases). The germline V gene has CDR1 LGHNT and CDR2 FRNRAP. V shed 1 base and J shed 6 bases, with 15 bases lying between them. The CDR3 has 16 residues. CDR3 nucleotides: TGTGCTAGTGGTTTGGCGCTGGGGCAGTTTTCCGGGGAGCTGTTTTTT. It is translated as CASGLALGQFSGELFF.

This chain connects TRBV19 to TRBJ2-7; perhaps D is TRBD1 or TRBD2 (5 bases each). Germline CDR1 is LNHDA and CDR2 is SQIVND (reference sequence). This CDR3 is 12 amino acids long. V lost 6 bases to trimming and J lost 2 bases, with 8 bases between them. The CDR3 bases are TGTGCCAGTAGGGGGACCCCCTACGAGCAGTACTTC. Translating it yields CASRGTPYEQYF.

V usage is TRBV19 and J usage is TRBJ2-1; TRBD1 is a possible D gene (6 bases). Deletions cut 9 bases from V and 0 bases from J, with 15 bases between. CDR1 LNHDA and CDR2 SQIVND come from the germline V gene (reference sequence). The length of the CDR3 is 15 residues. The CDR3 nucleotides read TGTGCCAGCCTGGGACACCTGCGCTCCTACAATGAGCAGTTCTTC. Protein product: CASLGHLRSYNEQFF. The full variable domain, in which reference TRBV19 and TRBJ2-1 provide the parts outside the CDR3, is DGGITQSPKYLFRKEGQNVTLSCEQNLNHDAMYWYRQDPGQGLRLIYYSQIVNDFQKGDIAEGYSVSREKKESFPLTVTSAQKNPTAFYLCASLGHLRSYNEQFFGPGTRLTVL.

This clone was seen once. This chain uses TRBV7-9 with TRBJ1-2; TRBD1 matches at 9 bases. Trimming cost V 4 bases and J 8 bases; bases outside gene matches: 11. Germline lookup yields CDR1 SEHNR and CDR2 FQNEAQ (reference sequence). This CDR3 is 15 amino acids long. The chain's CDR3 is CASSSPGTGYGGYTF. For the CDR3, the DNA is TGTGCCAGCAGCTCCCCAGGGACAGGGTACGGGGGCTACACCTTC.

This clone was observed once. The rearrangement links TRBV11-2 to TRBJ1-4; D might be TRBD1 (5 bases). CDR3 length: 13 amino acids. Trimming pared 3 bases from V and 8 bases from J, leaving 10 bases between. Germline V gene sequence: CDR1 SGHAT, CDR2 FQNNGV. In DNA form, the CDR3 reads TGTGCCAGCAGCTTCGGGGCGCGAGAAAAACTGTTTTTT. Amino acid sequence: CASSFGAREKLFF. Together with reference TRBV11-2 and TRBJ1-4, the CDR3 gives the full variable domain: EAGVAQSPRYKIIEKRQSVAFWCNPISGHATLYWYQQILGQGPKLLIQFQNNGVVDDSQLPKDRFSAERLKGVDSTLKIQPAKLEDSAVYLCASSFGAREKLFFGSGTQLSVL.

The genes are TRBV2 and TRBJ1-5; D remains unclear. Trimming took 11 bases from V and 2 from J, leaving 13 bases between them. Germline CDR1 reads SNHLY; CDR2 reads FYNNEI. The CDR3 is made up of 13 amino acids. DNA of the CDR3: TGTGCCTACAGTGGGGAGGGCAATCAGCCCCAGCATTTT. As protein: CAYSGEGNQPQHF.

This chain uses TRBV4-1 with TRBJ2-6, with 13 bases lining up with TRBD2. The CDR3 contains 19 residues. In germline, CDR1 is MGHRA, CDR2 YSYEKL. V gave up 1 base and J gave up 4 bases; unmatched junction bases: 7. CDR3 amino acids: CASSQVRTSGSRGANVLTF. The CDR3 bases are TGCGCCAGCAGCCAAGTCCGGACTAGCGGGAGTCGGGGGGCCAACGTCCTGACTTTC.

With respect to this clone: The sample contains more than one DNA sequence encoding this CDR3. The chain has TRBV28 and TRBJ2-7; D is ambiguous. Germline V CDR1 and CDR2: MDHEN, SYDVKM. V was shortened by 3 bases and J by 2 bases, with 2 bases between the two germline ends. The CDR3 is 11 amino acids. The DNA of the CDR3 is TGTGCCAGCAGTTTGGCCTACGAGCAGTACTTC. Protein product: CASSLAYEQYF. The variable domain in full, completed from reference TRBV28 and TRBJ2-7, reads DVKVTQSSRYLVKRTGEKVFLECVQDMDHENMFWYRQDPGLGLRLIYFSYDVKMKEKGDIPEGYSVSREKKERFSLILESASTNQTSMYLCASSLAYEQYFGPGTRLTVT.

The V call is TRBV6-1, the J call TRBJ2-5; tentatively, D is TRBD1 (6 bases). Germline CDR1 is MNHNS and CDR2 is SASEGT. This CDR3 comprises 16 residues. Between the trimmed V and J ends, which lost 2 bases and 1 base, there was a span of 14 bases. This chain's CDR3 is CASSEWGPGLQETQYF. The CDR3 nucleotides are TGTGCCAGCAGTGAATGGGGGCCGGGCCTCCAAGAGACCCAGTACTTC.

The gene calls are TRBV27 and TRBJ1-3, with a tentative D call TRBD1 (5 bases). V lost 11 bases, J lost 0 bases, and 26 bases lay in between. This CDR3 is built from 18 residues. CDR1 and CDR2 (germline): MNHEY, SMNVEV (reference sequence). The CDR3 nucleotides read TGTGCCCCTTGCCCGGGGAGGGGAAATTTCCTCTCTGGAAACACCATATATTTT. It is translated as CAPCPGRGNFLSGNTIYF.